The T cell receptor beta chain described here comes from a study of response to subunit inactivated influenza vaccine (dated 2018 in TCRdb). As for the study more broadly: To follow how T cells responded to a trivalent subunit inactivated influenza vaccine, the researchers relied on deep quantitative profiling of the T cell receptor repertoire.

The V and J ends are trimmed by 6 bases and 3 bases, leaving 15 bases between them. From a lookup of the germline V gene, CDR1 and CDR2 are SQVTM and ANQGSEA. Measured from the cysteine to the phenylalanine, the CDR3 is 13 residues long. Only CDR3 DNA is held: 39 bases, read in frame from base 1. As regards this clonotype: Which antigen it targets is not known. Base-call qualities are not available, and no considerably larger clone is one nucleotide away.

Library creation used RT-PCR. Instrument used: Illumina HiSeq 2500. The public reads were run again by TCRdb, first through fastp at Q25 and then through MiXCR, and only productive beta chains were kept. Rows matching on CDR3 protein sequence are summarized as one entry with the most common DNA and genes. A total of roughly 500,000 distinct CDR3 sequences appear in this sample, under 30% of them only once. The ten largest make up under 3.5% of the sample. What the authors observed across the whole study: It was suggested by the authors that each seasonal influenza vaccination may recruit only a limited number of new T cells.

The same sample was also used in a study of T cells expressing NK-cell markers. The second study reports: TCR beta cDNA libraries were prepared using 5'RACE template switching, which introduced a universal primer site and unique molecular identifiers. Three sorted T-cell subsets (CD3+CD56+NKG2C+, CD3+CD56+NKG2C- and CD3+CD56-NKG2C+) from roughly eight donors had their TCR beta-chain repertoires profiled. Among the eight sequenced donors, seven were HCMV-seropositive and one was HCMV-seronegative. In several experiments an anti-gammadeltaTCR antibody was added to restrict sorting to alphabetaTCR-expressing T cells. For several donors, the dominant CD3+CD56+NKG2C+ clonotypes were among the top 10 CD8+ clonotypes and accounted for 1.0-7.0% of CD8+ T cells. Those dominant clonotypes were again the most abundant among CD3+CD56-NKG2C+ cells in a handful of donors, at about 28.3-60.1%. It remained unclear whether the expanded NKG2C-expressing T cell clones were specific for HCMV antigens. The study sequenced eight donors, all healthy volunteers chosen at random: three men and five women. To determine HCMV serostatus, a commercial ELISA kit was used to detect HCMV-specific IgG in serum. Peripheral blood mononuclear cells were isolated from blood by Ficoll density gradient centrifugation. CD4+ and CD8+ T cells were isolated from PBMC by magnetic immunoseparation with Miltenyi isolation kits. Priming for cDNA synthesis came from the TCR beta constant segment, and two successive PCR amplification steps followed. The libraries were sequenced on Illumina HiSeq 2000/2500, MiSeq or NextSeq, producing 2 x 150 bp reads. MIGEC was used to demultiplex reads and group the reads by UMI, and MiTCR was used to assemble and quantify clonotypes. To remove erroneous sequences, TCR cDNA sequences were retained only when supported by two or more reads. The tcR package was used for downstream repertoire analysis, and clonotypes were matched across fractions by CDR3 nucleotide sequence plus V segment. VDJmatch was used to annotate antigen specificity against VDJdb, with one amino acid substitution in CDR3 allowed.

This clonotype was sampled from a man aged 50 or older who received an inactivated influenza vaccine. Donor details come from another sample of the same person, matched by shared clones. This chain joins TRBV29-1 to TRBJ2-7, and possibly TRBD2, on 5 matching bases. Material: CD4+ T cells sorted from PBMCs, obtained approximately 12 days after vaccination. The DNA sequence is as follows: TGCAGCGTGGCGGCACTAGGCGACTACGAGCAGTACTTC. It is translated as CSVAALGDYEQYF.